The 9 T cell receptor beta chains given below trace back to one sample, sequenced in a study of T cell responses to AZD1222 COVID-19 vaccine. TCRdb's table, derived via immunoSEQ multiplex PCR, lists solely in-frame clones and lacks some. The sample lists tens of thousands of clones, about 87% occurring once. The material was peripheral blood, obtained on day 0 of AZD1222 vaccination. The receptors stem from an adult in good health.

The V gene is TRBV6-6, the J gene TRBJ1-1; TRBD1 aligns across 10 bases. Per germline, CDR1 MNHNY and CDR2 SVGAGI (reference sequence). V shed 5 bases, J shed 0 bases, and the junction held 0 bases outside the gene matches. CDR3 length: 14 residues. The CDR3 region has the DNA TGTGCCAGCAGTGGACAGGGGGTGAACACTGAAGCTTTCTTT. It codes for CASSGQGVNTEAFF.

The chain recombines TRBV7-2 with TRBJ1-2; 10 bases map to TRBD1. J was trimmed by 8 bases and V by 4 bases; bases with no gene match: 13. The CDR3 totals 16 residues. Looked up from germline, CDR1 is SGHTA and CDR2 is FQGNSA. The CDR3 region has the DNA TGTGCCAGCAGCTCTTCAAGACCCGGGACAGGGGTAGGCTACACCTTC. Translating it yields CASSSSRPGTGVGYTF.

The J gene is TRBJ2-1, the V gene TRBV5-1, with TRBD2 matching over 12 bases. The length of the CDR3 is 16 residues. Germline V gene data show CDR1 as SGHRS and CDR2 as YFSETQ. The trim removed 4 bases at V and 6 bases at J, leaving 8 bases unmatched. Here the CDR3 DNA reads TGCGCCAGCAGCATTCGGGGGACTAGCGGGTTCAATGAGCAGTTCTTC. This gives the protein CASSIRGTSGFNEQFF.

The rearrangement joins TRBV3-1 (or the pseudogene TRBV3-2) to TRBJ1-2; D unresolved. The germline gives CDR1 LGHDT, CDR2 YNNKEL (reference sequence). Trimming left V 1 base short and J 4 bases short, with 4 bases between. The CDR3 extends over 12 amino acids. The chain's CDR3 is CASSQALYGYTF. The DNA for the CDR3 is TGTGCCAGCAGCCAAGCTCTCTATGGCTACACCTTC.

This clone was picked up one time. V gene TRBV15 combines with J gene TRBJ1-4; TRBD1 matches 8 bases. Trimming at V came to 3 bases and at J to 7 bases, leaving 10 bases not matched to a gene. The V gene's germline CDR1 is LNHNV and CDR2 YYDKDF (reference sequence). The CDR3 consists of 16 residues. CDR3 protein: CATSSLQGAQSEKLFF. Written as DNA, the CDR3 is TGTGCCACCAGCAGTTTGCAGGGGGCGCAGAGTGAAAAACTGTTTTTT.

The chain is built from TRBV5-1 and TRBJ1-1; D is undetermined. The CDR3 consists of 10 residues. CDR1 and CDR2 (germline): SGHRS, YFSETQ. The V end lost 4 bases, the J end lost 13 bases, and 11 bases lay between the germline ends. The CDR3 bases are TGCGCCAGCAGCAGGATAGTTGATTTCTTT. This translates into CASSRIVDFF.

The J gene is TRBJ1-5, the V gene TRBV15; D may be TRBD1 (5 bases). CDR1 LNHNV and CDR2 YYDKDF come from the germline V gene (reference sequence). The length of the CDR3 is 14 residues. The V end lost 6 bases, the J end lost 4 bases, and 13 bases lay between the germline ends. The CDR3 protein is CATSQGVGNQPQHF. The CDR3 DNA is TGTGCCACCAGTCAAGGGGTTGGGAATCAGCCCCAGCATTTT.

V usage is TRBV4-1 and J usage is TRBJ1-5; perhaps TRBD1 as D (6 bases). The length of the CDR3 is 16 residues. The germline CDR1 and CDR2 sequences are MGHRA and YSYEKL. V was trimmed by 3 bases and J by 2 bases, leaving 14 bases between them. The DNA of the CDR3 is TGCGCCAGCAGCCAGATAATTGGGGGCGGCAATCAGCCCCAGCATTTT. Translation: CASSQIIGGGNQPQHF.

This clone has just a few counts. The CDR3 DNA reads as TGTGCCAGCAGCTTAGACCGTAGCGGGGGAGACAATGAGCAGTTCTTC. The encoded protein is CASSLDRSGGDNEQFF. V is TRBV7-6 and J is TRBJ2-1, with TRBD2 matching 9 bases. The CDR3 has 16 amino acids. The V gene's germline CDR1 is SGHVS and CDR2 FNYEAQ. Trimming took 1 base from V and 5 from J; bases not matched to a gene: 6.